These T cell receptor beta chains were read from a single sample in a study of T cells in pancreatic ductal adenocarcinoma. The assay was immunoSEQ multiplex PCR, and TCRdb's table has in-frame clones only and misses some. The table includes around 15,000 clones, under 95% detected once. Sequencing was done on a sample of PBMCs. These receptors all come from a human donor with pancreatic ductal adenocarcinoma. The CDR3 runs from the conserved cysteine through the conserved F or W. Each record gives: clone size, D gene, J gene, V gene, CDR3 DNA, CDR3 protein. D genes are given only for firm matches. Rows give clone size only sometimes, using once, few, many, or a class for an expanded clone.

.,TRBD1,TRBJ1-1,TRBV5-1,TGCGCCAGCAGCTTGGACGCTCTGGACAGGGGAGCGGGAAGCACTGAAGCTTTCTTT,CASSLDALDRGAGSTEAFF
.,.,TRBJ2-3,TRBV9,TGTGCCAGCAGCGATAGGGCTAGCACAGATACGCAGTATTTT,CASSDRASTDTQYF
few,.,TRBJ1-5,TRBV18,TGTGCCAGCTCACCCATTGGCAATCAGCCCCAGCATTTT,CASSPIGNQPQHF
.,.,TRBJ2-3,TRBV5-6,TGTGCCAGCAGCTTCTCTCGCGGGGTAGGGGAAGATACGCAGTATTTT,CASSFSRGVGEDTQYF
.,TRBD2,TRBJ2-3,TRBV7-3,TGTGCCAGCAGCCGGGGGGGGGAATATCGGCAGTATTTT,CASSRGGEYRQYF
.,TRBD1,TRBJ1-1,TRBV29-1,TGCAGCTCCTGGGACAGGGAGGGGAACACTGAAGCTTTCTTT,CSSWDREGNTEAFF
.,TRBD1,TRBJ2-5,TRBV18,TGTGCCAGCTCACCCTCAGACAGGGGTTCAGAGACCCAGTACTTC,CASSPSDRGSETQYF
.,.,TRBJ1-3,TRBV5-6,TGTGCCAGCAGCTTCAGACCACACAGCTCTGGAAACACCATATATTTT,CASSFRPHSSGNTIYF
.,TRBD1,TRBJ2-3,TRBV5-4,TGTGCCAGCACTGTCCGGGACAGGGCCCCAGATACGCAGTATTTT,CASTVRDRAPDTQYF
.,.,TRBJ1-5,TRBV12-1,TGTGCCAGCAGCTGTGTAGGGGGACAGGGGGCAGGATCCCTTAGCAATCAGCCCCAGCATTTT,CASSCVGGQGAGSLSNQPQHF
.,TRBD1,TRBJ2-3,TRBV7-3,TGTGCCAGCAGCCGCGGGCAGGGGGCGATGGGAACAGATACGCAGTATTTT,CASSRGQGAMGTDTQYF
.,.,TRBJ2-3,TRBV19,TGTGCCAGTACCAGGGGGGCCTCTCCTAGCACAGATACGCAGTATTTT,CASTRGASPSTDTQYF
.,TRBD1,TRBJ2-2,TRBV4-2,TGTGCCAGCAGCCAAGATCTGTCAAGGACAGGGGGGTCCGGGGAGCTGTTTTTT,CASSQDLSRTGGSGELFF
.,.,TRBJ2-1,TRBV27,TGTGCCAGCAGTTTAAGGGCCCTACTCGGCCCCTACAATGAGCAGTTCTTC,CASSLRALLGPYNEQFF
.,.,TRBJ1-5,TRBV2,TGTGCCAGCAGTGAAGATGGGGCTAGCAATCAGCCCCAGCATTTT,CASSEDGASNQPQHF
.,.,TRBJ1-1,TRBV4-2,TGTGCCAGCAGCTCAGCATCCGGGACCTTCGAAGCTTTCTTT,CASSSASGTFEAFF
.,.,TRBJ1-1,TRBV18,TGTGCCAGCTCACCAGCCGAGTCCGCGGAAGCTTTCTTT,CASSPAESAEAFF
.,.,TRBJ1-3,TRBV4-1,TGCGCCAGCAGCCAAAACCGGGGGGGGCCACCTCTGTCTGGAAACACCATATATTTT,CASSQNRGGPPLSGNTIYF
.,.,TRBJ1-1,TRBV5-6,TGTGCCAGCAGCTACCGGTACAGGGACACTGAAGCTTTCTTT,CASSYRYRDTEAFF
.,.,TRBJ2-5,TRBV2,TGTGCCAGCACCGAGGAGGCAGGGTGGGCCCAGGGCCAAGAGACCCAGTACTTC,CASTEEAGWAQGQETQYF
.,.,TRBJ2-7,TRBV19,TGTGCCAGTAGTATTTTAGGAGGATACGAGCAGTACTTC,CASSILGGYEQYF
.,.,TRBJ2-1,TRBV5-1,TGCGCCAGCAGCTTGTATGGGACAAGCGCGTATGAGCAGTTCTTC,CASSLYGTSAYEQFF
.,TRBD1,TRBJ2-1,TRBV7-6,TGTGCCAGCAGCCCGGGACCGGGACAGGGGGCCTACAATGAGCAGTTCTTC,CASSPGPGQGAYNEQFF
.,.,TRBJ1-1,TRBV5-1,TGCGCCAGCAGCCTAAACCCGGGAACCATGAACACTGAAGCTTTCTTT,CASSLNPGTMNTEAFF
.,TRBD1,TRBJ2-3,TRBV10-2,TGCGCCAGCAGTGTCCCGGGACAGCTTAGCACAGATACGCAGTATTTT,CASSVPGQLSTDTQYF
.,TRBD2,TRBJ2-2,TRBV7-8,TGTGCCAGCAGCCCTAGGACTAGCGCGAACACCGGGGAGCTGTTTTTT,CASSPRTSANTGELFF
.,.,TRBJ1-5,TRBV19,TGTGCCAGTAGTATTGGAAGGGTCGCCTCTTATAGCAATCAGCCCCAGCATTTT,CASSIGRVASYSNQPQHF
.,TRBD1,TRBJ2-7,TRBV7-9,TGTGCCAGCAGCTCGGGACAGGGGAAAAAAGGCTCCTACGAGCAGTACTTC,CASSSGQGKKGSYEQYF
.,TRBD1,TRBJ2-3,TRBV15,TGTGCCACCAGCAGCCCGGGAACAGGGGCCGCAGATACGCAGTATTTT,CATSSPGTGAADTQYF
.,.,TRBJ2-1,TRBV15,TGTGCCACCAGCAGAGATCTTACCAGCTCCTACAATGAGCAGTTCTTC,CATSRDLTSSYNEQFF
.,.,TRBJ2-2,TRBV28,TGTGCCAGCAGTTTACGCGCGAACACCGGGGAGCTGTTTTTT,CASSLRANTGELFF
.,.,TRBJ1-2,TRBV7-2,TGTGCCAGCAGCTTAGCGCCGGCGGTAGCTAACTATGGCTACACCTTC,CASSLAPAVANYGYTF
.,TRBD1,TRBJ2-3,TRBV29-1,TGCAGCGTTGGGCGGGGGACAGGGGGGCGCACAGATACGCAGTATTTT,CSVGRGTGGRTDTQYF
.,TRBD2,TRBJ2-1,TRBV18,TGTGCCAGCTCACTTAACGGACTAGCGGGAGGGCCGGAGAATGAGCAGTTCTTC,CASSLNGLAGGPENEQFF
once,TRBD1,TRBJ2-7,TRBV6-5,TGTGCCAGCAGTCACAGGGGACCCTACGAGCAGTACTTC,CASSHRGPYEQYF
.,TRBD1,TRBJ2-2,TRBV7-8,TGTGCCAGCAGCTTCCTAAGGACAGGTGATGACGGGGAGCTGTTTTTT,CASSFLRTGDDGELFF
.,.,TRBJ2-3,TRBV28,TGTGCCAGCATTGATTTTGGCGGGATAGCAACAGATACGCAGTATTTT,CASIDFGGIATDTQYF
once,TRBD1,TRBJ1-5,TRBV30,TGTGCCTGGAGTCAGGGGGGGGATCAGCCCCAGCATTTT,CAWSQGGDQPQHF
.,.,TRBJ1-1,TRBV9,TGTGCCAGCAGCCCGGAGTGGGGGGAAAGCGACACTGAAGCTTTCTTT,CASSPEWGESDTEAFF
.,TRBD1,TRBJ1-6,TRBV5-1,TGCGCCAGCAGCTTGGGGACAGGGAATAATTCACCCCTCCACTTT,CASSLGTGNNSPLHF
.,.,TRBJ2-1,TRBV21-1,TGTGCCAGCAGCAAAGCCGGGGGGCTAGCGGGAGGGGACCGGAATGAGCAGTTCTTC,CASSKAGGLAGGDRNEQFF
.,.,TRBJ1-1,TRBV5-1,TGCGCCAGCAGCTCTTTCAAGGGGGGTAGGGACACTGAAGCTTTCTTT,CASSSFKGGRDTEAFF
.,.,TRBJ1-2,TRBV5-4,TGTGCCAGCAGCTTCGACCCGGGCGCGGACTATGGCTACACCTTC,CASSFDPGADYGYTF
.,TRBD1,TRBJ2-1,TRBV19,TGTGCCAGTAGTAGGGTTCGGGGACAGGGGGCTACTTACGGGCAGTTCTTC,CASSRVRGQGATYGQFF
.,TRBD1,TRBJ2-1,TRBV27,TGTGCCAGCAGTTCCCACAGGGGGCGTTTCGGGTACAATGAGCAGTTCTTC,CASSSHRGRFGYNEQFF
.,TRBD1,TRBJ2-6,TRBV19,TGTGCCAGTAATGATCCGGGACAGGGGGCGCCTGGGGCCAACGTCCTGACTTTC,CASNDPGQGAPGANVLTF
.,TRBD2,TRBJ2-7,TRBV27,TGTGCCAGCAGTTTACGCGGGACTAGCGGGAGCCTCTACGAGCAGTACTTC,CASSLRGTSGSLYEQYF
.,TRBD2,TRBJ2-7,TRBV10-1,TGCGCCAGCCTAACCGTCAGGGGGACTAGCGGGAGGGCAACGGAGCAGTACTTC,CASLTVRGTSGRATEQYF
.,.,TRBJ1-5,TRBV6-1,TGTGCCAGCATCGCGATACAGTGGAGCAATCAGCCCCAGCATTTT,CASIAIQWSNQPQHF
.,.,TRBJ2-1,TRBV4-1,TGCGCCAGCAGCCAGCTCCCCGGGGCGGCGGCGAACAATGAGCAGTTCTTC,CASSQLPGAAANNEQFF
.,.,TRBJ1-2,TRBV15,TGTGCCACCAGCAGAGATACAGGCTCCACCAGTGGCTACACCTTC,CATSRDTGSTSGYTF